This entry is about one T cell receptor (beta chain). Its antigen remains unknown. These data are taken from a study of radiotherapy plus CTLA-4 blockade in lung cancer. Study results and limitations: Peripheral blood showed expansion of tumor-derived TCR clones after radiotherapy and ipilimumab.

CDR3 length equals 15 residues. The germline CDR1 and CDR2 sequences are GTSNPN and SVGIG (reference sequence). The ends were cut back, 0 bases at V and 5 bases at J, with 17 bases in the middle. Assay: immunoSEQ multiplex PCR; the TCRdb copy retains only in-frame clones and omits some. This sample yields 65,000 to 70,000 clones, of which around 80% are seen a single time; 8% to 10% belongs to the top ten. The V gene is TRBV30, the J gene TRBJ2-7; D ambiguous. Sequencing was performed on peripheral blood, taken from a patient treated with radiotherapy plus ipilimumab. This sequence originates from a human donor with non-small cell lung cancer who had a complete response to radiotherapy plus ipilimumab. In nucleotides, the CDR3 is TGTGCCTGGAGTGTACGTACGTCGGGCTGGCACGAGCAGTACTTC. This gives the protein CAWSVRTSGWHEQYF.